In this sample, the clone carrying this T cell receptor beta chain turned up a few times. Its target is not known. TCRdb re-called the 5' RACE reads with MiXCR, one entry per CDR3 protein. The profile shows hundreds of thousands of distinct CDR3 sequences, 20% to 30% of them singletons. Per germline, CDR1 DFQATT and CDR2 SNEGSKA (reference sequence). The CDR3 is 12 residues long. V shed 3 bases and J shed 5 bases, with 7 bases lying between them. These data originate in a study of CD8 T cells in ankylosing spondylitis. Whole-study results and caveats: Reactive arthritis synovial fluid and blood previously showed some of these motif variants.

V and J are TRBV20-1 and TRBJ2-2; no clear D gene. The TCR originated in a male donor with ankylosing spondylitis or in good health (not recorded which). Input material: blood, either unsorted or a sorted T cell fraction (not recorded which). In nucleotides, the CDR3 is TGCAGTGCTAGTCCCGATACCGGGGAGCTGTTTTTT. This sequence encodes CSASPDTGELFF.